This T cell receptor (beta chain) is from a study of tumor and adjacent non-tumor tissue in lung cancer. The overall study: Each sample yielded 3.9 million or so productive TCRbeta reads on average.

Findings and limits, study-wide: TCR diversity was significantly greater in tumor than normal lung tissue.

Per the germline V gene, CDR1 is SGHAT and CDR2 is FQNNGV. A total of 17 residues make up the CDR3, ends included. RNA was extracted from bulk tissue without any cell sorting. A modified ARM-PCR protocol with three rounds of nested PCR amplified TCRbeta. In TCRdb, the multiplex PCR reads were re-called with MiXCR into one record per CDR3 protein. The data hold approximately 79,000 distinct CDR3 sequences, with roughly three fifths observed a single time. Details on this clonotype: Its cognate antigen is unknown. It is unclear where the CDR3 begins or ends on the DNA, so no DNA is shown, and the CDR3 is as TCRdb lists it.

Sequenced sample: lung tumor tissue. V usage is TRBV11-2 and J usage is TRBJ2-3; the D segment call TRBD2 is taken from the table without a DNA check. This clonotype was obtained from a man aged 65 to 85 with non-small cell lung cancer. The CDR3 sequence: CASSSLGTRGAQIRSIF.